This TCR beta chain is from a study of vaccination effects on CD4 cells after COVID-19. Libraries were prepared by immunoSEQ multiplex PCR; TCRdb keeps only in-frame clonotypes and omits some of them. The sample has more than 45,000 clones; 76% are singletons. Whole-study results and caveats: Substantial clonal contraction characterized both infection- and vaccine-induced clones late after vaccination. The study found that post-vaccine spike-reactive clones in convalescents were mainly new vaccine-induced clones.

This clone occurred a few times. Its specificity is unknown. Before any sequencing was done, the ViraFEST assay used viral peptide pools to expand antigen-specific CD4+ T cells. After around nine days in culture, the CD4+ T cells were isolated. SARS-CoV-2 infected the person between March and December 2020, as confirmed by PCR. Wells each received under 2.5 million PBMC, cultured with about 10 IU/ml IL-2 and roughly 10 ug/ml peptides. This CDR3 region has 15 residues. Per germline, CDR1 SGHVS and CDR2 FQNEAQ. V lost 4 bases, J lost 6 bases, and 18 bases lay in between. This clonotype was sampled from a human donor who had a prior SARS-CoV-2 infection. The genes are TRBV7-8 and TRBJ1-2; D is perhaps TRBD1 (5 bases). The sample here was CD4+ T cells from PBMCs cultured with HIV peptides, taken before COVID-19 vaccination. Subset noted: HIV-1 Nef peptide pool negative control/reference culture. The DNA of the CDR3 is TGTGCCAGCAGCTCCCGAGGGCAGGGTCCCGATGGCTACACCTTC. Its translation: CASSSRGQGPDGYTF. Full variable domain (rest looked up from reference TRBV7-8 and TRBJ1-2): GAGVSQSPRYKVAKRGQDVALRCDPISGHVSLFWYQQALGQGPEFLTYFQNEAQLDKSGLPSDRFFAERPEGSVSTLKIQRTQQEDSAVYLCASSSRGQGPDGYTFGSGTRLTVV.